The 24 T cell receptor beta chains below come from one sample, sequenced in a study of control samples from healthy donors and cancer patients. Assay: immunoSEQ multiplex PCR; the TCRdb copy retains only in-frame clones and omits some. The table includes 150,000 to 160,000 clones, around 95% detected once. Sequencing was carried out using blood. The receptors were sampled from a man in his forties in good health.

The V call is TRBV7-9, the J call TRBJ2-7, with D tentatively TRBD2 (7 bases). The CDR3 is 16 amino acids. Germline CDR1 and CDR2: SEHNR and FQNEAQ (reference sequence). The ends were cut back, 4 bases at V and 0 bases at J, with 16 bases in the middle. The CDR3 nucleotides read TGTGCCAGCAGCTCCACGGGGGGCGTCAGCTCCTACGAGCAGTACTTC. Encoded protein: CASSSTGGVSSYEQYF. The whole variable domain, filled in from reference TRBV7-9 and TRBJ2-7, reads DTGVSQNPRHKITKRGQNVTFRCDPISEHNRLYWYRQTLGQGPEFLTYFQNEAQLEKSRLLSDRFSAERPKGSFSTLEIQRTEQGDSAMYLCASSSTGGVSSYEQYFGPGTRLTVT.

The rearrangement joins TRBV27 to TRBJ2-7, with D possibly matching TRBD2 (6 bases). Germline assignment: CDR1 MNHEY and CDR2 SMNVEV (reference sequence). V lost 3 bases and J lost 0, with 9 bases in between. This CDR3 has 14 amino acids. The CDR3 protein is CASSLIGSSYEQYF. CDR3 nucleotide sequence: TGTGCCAGCAGTTTGATCGGGAGCTCCTACGAGCAGTACTTC.

The chain uses TRBV6-5 and TRBJ2-5, with 9 bases fitting TRBD1. V lost 6 bases and J lost 4; bases outside the gene matches: 6. The CDR3 totals 14 residues. Germline CDR1 is MNHEY and CDR2 is SVGAGI. Written as DNA, the CDR3 is TGTGCCAGCAGCGCCCAGACAGGGGGAGAGACCCAGTACTTC. Its translation: CASSAQTGGETQYF.

V and J are TRBV29-1 and TRBJ1-2, with a possible D match to TRBD1 (6 bases). Germline lookup yields CDR1 SQVTM and CDR2 ANQGSEA. The CDR3 is 12 residues long. Trimming pared 4 bases from V and 7 bases from J, leaving 13 bases between. The CDR3 is CSVVRGLSGYTF. The DNA for the CDR3 is TGCAGCGTTGTTCGGGGGCTGAGTGGCTACACCTTC.

As DNA, the CDR3 is TGTGCCAGCTCACCACCGGGGGGTGCGTTACGTAACTATGGCTACACCTTC. It is translated as CASSPPGGALRNYGYTF. J is TRBJ1-2 and V is TRBV18, with D maybe TRBD1 (5 bases). Trimming removed 0 bases at V and 1 base at J, with 15 bases between. The germline V gene encodes CDR1 KGHSH and CDR2 LQKENI. The CDR3 has 17 residues.

The chain is built from TRBV1 and TRBJ2-3. TRBV1 is described as a pseudogene. The CDR3 consists of 15 residues. In DNA, the CDR3 is TGCACCAGCAGCCCCCCACTCCCCCAGACAGATACGCAGTATTTT. It encodes CTSSPPLPQTDTQYF.

The CDR3 is CASSPLLSTDTQYF. CDR3 DNA: TGTGCCAGCAGCCCTTTACTGAGCACAGATACGCAGTATTTT. V gene TRBV28 combines with J gene TRBJ2-3; D not resolved. Looked up from germline, CDR1 is MDHEN and CDR2 is SYDVKM. Between the trimmed V and J ends, which lost 6 bases and 0 bases, there was a span of 10 bases. The CDR3 extends over 14 amino acids.

The chain combines TRBV5-5 with TRBJ2-7, with D perhaps matching TRBD2 (6 bases). The germline V gene has CDR1 SGHKS and CDR2 YYEKEE (reference sequence). V gave up 4 bases and J gave up 2 bases, with 13 bases separating them. The CDR3 length is 14 residues. Written as DNA, the CDR3 is TGTGCCAGCAGCACGGAGGCGGGGCCCTACGAGCAGTACTTC. Encoded protein: CASSTEAGPYEQYF.

The genes are TRBV6-2 or TRBV6-3 and TRBJ1-2; 7 positions match TRBD1. There are 15 residues in the CDR3. The V gene's germline CDR1 is MNHEY and CDR2 SVGEGT. The J segment lost 2 bases and the V segment lost 6 bases, leaving 9 bases of the junction unmatched. The CDR3 loop reads CASSAGQRVNYGYTF. As DNA, the CDR3 is TGTGCCAGCAGCGCGGGACAGAGAGTAAACTATGGCTACACCTTC.

This clone was detected once. The junction and the germline gene differ at one end; a read error may be behind it. The chain has TRBV6-2 or TRBV6-3 and TRBJ2-7; no clear D gene. Germline assignment: CDR1 MNHEY and CDR2 SVGEGT. The CDR3 runs to 11 residues. The CDR3 loop reads CASSHSDEQYF. The CDR3 nucleotides are TGTGCCAGCAGTCACTCAGACGAGCAGTACTTC.

In DNA, the CDR3 is TGCACCAGCAGCCCGCCAGGGCGGGAACTCTCCTACGAGCAGTACTTC. Amino acid sequence: CTSSPPGRELSYEQYF. This chain connects TRBV1 to TRBJ2-7; TRBD2, the D gene given by the table, was not confirmed from the DNA. TRBV1 counts as a pseudogene. CDR3 length equals 16 residues.

The chain couples TRBV18 to TRBJ1-6; no definite D call. Trimming took 3 bases from V and 9 from J, leaving 15 bases between them. The CDR3 spans 15 residues. CDR1 is KGHSH, CDR2 LQKENI, per germline. In nucleotides, the CDR3 is TGTGCCAGCTCACCTCGGCCCCCGGATGGTTCACCCCTCCACTTT. Its protein product is CASSPRPPDGSPLHF.

V and J are TRBV6-5 and TRBJ1-2, with D unresolved. Trimming removed 8 bases at V and 5 bases at J, with 15 bases between. This CDR3 contains 13 residues. CDR1 MNHEY and CDR2 SVGAGI come from the germline V gene. CDR3 in amino acids: CASLDTLGYGYTF. The DNA for the CDR3 is TGTGCCAGCCTCGACACTCTAGGGTATGGCTACACCTTC.

V usage is TRBV12-5 and J usage is TRBJ1-6; tentative D call: TRBD1 (5 bases). CDR3 length: 13 residues. V was trimmed by 11 bases and J by 0 bases, leaving 8 bases between them. Germline loops: CDR1 LGHNT, CDR2 FRNRAP. The CDR3 DNA sequence: TGTGCTTCAGGGACCTCCTATAATTCACCCCTCCACTTT. It specifies CASGTSYNSPLHF.

The chain carries TRBV7-8 and TRBJ1-1; TRBD1 might be the D (6 bases). Germline V gene data show CDR1 as SGHVS and CDR2 as FQNEAQ. The CDR3 is made up of 12 amino acids. V lost 5 bases, J lost 11 bases, and 15 bases lay in between. The CDR3 region is CASSRVQGEAFF. The CDR3 DNA sequence: TGTGCCAGCAGCCGCGTACAGGGAGAGGCTTTCTTT. The whole variable domain, filled in from reference TRBV7-8 and TRBJ1-1, reads GAGVSQSPRYKVAKRGQDVALRCDPISGHVSLFWYQQALGQGPEFLTYFQNEAQLDKSGLPSDRFFAERPEGSVSTLKIQRTQQEDSAVYLCASSRVQGEAFFGQGTRLTVV.

DNA for the CDR3: TGTGCCAGCAGCTTGAGTTTCGGTAACAGGGCTGTGGGGACCCAGTACTTC. It translates to CASSLSFGNRAVGTQYF. The chain combines TRBV11-2 with TRBJ2-5; maybe TRBD1 (6 bases). Germline loops: CDR1 SGHAT, CDR2 FQNNGV. V shed 3 bases and J shed 7 bases, with 24 bases lying between them. This CDR3 comprises 17 residues.

This clone was seen a single time. This chain uses TRBV27 with TRBJ1-5; no clear D gene. From germline, CDR1 is MNHEY and CDR2 SMNVEV (reference sequence). The CDR3 is made up of 15 amino acids. The ends were cut back, 5 bases at V and 2 bases at J, with 13 bases in the middle. CDR3 sequence (DNA): TGTGCCAGCAGTCCAACCCCAAATGGCAATCAGCCCCAGCATTTT. It is translated as CASSPTPNGNQPQHF.

The chain is built from TRBV2 and TRBJ1-1; the D gene is possibly TRBD1 (5 bases). Germline loops: CDR1 SNHLY, CDR2 FYNNEI. Trimming took off 1 base at V and 0 bases at J, with 9 bases between the two ends. This CDR3 is built from 15 residues. Written as DNA, the CDR3 is TGTGCCAGCAGTGAAGTTCTCAGGGTGAACACTGAAGCTTTCTTT. It codes for CASSEVLRVNTEAFF. Drawing the rest from reference TRBV2 and TRBJ1-1, the complete variable domain is EPEVTQTPSHQVTQMGQEVILRCVPISNHLYFYWYRQILGQKVEFLVSFYNNEISEKSEIFDDQFSVERPDGSNFTLKIRSTKLEDSAMYFCASSEVLRVNTEAFFGQGTRLTVV.

This clone is a singleton in its sample. The J gene is TRBJ1-1, the V gene TRBV11-2, with D possibly TRBD1 on 5 matching bases. The germline gives CDR1 SGHAT, CDR2 FQNNGV. The CDR3 is made up of 15 amino acids. The V end was cut by 2 bases, the J end by 1 base, with 11 bases between. CDR3 DNA sequence: TGTGCCAGCAGCTTACAGGGTAGGGGGAACACTGAAGCTTTCTTT. It codes for CASSLQGRGNTEAFF.

V gene TRBV4-1 combines with J gene TRBJ2-3; D remains unclear. Trimming removed 2 bases from V and 1 base from J, with 10 bases in between. The CDR3 totals 15 residues. Germline V gene data show CDR1 as MGHRA and CDR2 as YSYEKL. The CDR3 sequence is CASSQFSSGTDTQYF. The CDR3 region has the DNA TGCGCCAGCAGCCAATTCTCCTCTGGCACAGATACGCAGTATTTT.

This chain links TRBV5-1 with TRBJ2-5, with 10 bases aligning to TRBD2. This CDR3 has 14 amino acids. Germline V gene lookup returns CDR1 SGHRS and CDR2 YFSETQ. The ends lost 4 bases at V and 2 bases at J; junction bases unmatched: 2. The chain's CDR3 is CASSPTSGQETQYF. As DNA, the CDR3 is TGCGCCAGCAGCCCGACTAGCGGGCAAGAGACCCAGTACTTC.

CDR3 bases: TGTGCCAGCAGCCAAGTAGGAGGAAATGGCTACACCTTC. This translates into CASSQVGGNGYTF. The chain is built from TRBV3-1 (or the pseudogene TRBV3-2) and TRBJ1-2; no reliable D call. The V and J ends lost 1 base and 6 bases respectively, with 9 bases between them. The CDR3 is made up of 13 amino acids. Germline V gene data show CDR1 as LGHDT and CDR2 as YNNKEL (reference sequence).

V gene TRBV30 combines with J gene TRBJ2-1; D possibly corresponds to TRBD1 (5 bases). The CDR3 contains 14 residues. V lost 6 bases and J 0 bases, leaving 12 bases between the germline ends. The germline V gene encodes CDR1 GTSNPN and CDR2 SVGIG (reference sequence). CDR3 nucleotides: TGTGCCTGTTCAAAGGACAACTCCTACAATGAGCAGTTCTTC. Its translation: CACSKDNSYNEQFF.

The chain joins TRBV14 to TRBJ2-7; 8 bases align to TRBD1. Germline lookup yields CDR1 SGHDN and CDR2 FVKESK. V was pared by 3 bases and J by 6 bases, with 10 bases of the junction left unmatched. This CDR3 has 15 amino acids. The CDR3 here is CASSHPDRVGTEQYF. The DNA of the CDR3 is TGTGCCAGCAGCCACCCGGACAGGGTAGGAACCGAGCAGTACTTC.